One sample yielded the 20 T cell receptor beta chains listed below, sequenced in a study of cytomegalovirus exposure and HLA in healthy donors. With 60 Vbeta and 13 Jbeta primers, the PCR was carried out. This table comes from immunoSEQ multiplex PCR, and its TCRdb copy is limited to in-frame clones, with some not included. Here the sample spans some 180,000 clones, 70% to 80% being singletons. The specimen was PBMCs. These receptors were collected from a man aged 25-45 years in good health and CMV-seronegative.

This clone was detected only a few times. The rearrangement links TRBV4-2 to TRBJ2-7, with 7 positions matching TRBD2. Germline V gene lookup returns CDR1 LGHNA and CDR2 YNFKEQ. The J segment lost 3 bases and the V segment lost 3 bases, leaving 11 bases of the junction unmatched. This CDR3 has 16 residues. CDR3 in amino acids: CASSQLMGGTGYEQYF. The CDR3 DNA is TGTGCCAGCAGCCAGCTGATGGGGGGGACGGGCTACGAGCAGTACTTC.

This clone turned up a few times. CDR3 amino acids: CASDSGGQLHGGYTF. The CDR3 DNA reads as TGTGCCAGCGACTCCGGGGGACAGTTACATGGAGGCTACACCTTC. The chain employs TRBV6-1 and TRBJ1-2; 7 bases are shared with TRBD1. This CDR3 contains 15 residues. Germline V gene sequence: CDR1 MNHNS, CDR2 SASEGT. V was clipped by 8 bases and J by 8 bases; unmatched bases: 17.

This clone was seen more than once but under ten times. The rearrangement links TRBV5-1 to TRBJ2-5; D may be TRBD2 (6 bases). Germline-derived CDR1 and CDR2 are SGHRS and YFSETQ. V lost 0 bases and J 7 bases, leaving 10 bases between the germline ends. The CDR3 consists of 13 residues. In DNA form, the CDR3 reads TGCGCCAGCAGCTTGGCGGGAGCGGCGACCCAGTACTTC. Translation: CASSLAGAATQYF.

The CDR3 sequence: CASGRRGSMNEQFF. CDR3 DNA: TGTGCCAGCGGGCGCAGGGGGTCGATGAATGAGCAGTTCTTC. This chain uses TRBV6-5 with TRBJ2-1; 7 bases match TRBD1. The CDR3 length is 14 residues. Germline V lookup: CDR1 MNHEY, CDR2 SVGAGI. V lost 8 bases and J lost 7; bases outside the gene matches: 11.

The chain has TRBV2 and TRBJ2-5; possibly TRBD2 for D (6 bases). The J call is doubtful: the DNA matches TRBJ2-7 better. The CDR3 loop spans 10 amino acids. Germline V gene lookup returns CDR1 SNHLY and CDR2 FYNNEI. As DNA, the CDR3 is TGTGCCAGCGGAGGGTACGAGCAGTACTTC. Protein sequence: CASGGYEQYF.

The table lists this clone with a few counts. The CDR3 is CASSDSPGHNEQFF. Written as DNA, the CDR3 is TGTGCCAGCAGTGACTCGCCAGGGCACAATGAGCAGTTCTTC. The chain combines TRBV6-4 with TRBJ2-1, with D perhaps TRBD1 (5 bases). CDR3 size: 14 residues. Germline lookup yields CDR1 MRHNA and CDR2 SNTAGT. Trimming pared 0 bases from V and 5 bases from J, leaving 8 bases between.

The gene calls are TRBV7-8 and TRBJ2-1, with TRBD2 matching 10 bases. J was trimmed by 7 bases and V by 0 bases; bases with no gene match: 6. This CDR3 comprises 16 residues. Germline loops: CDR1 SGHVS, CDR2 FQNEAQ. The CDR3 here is CASSLAPAGGRNEQFF. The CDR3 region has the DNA TGTGCCAGCAGCTTAGCGCCAGCGGGAGGGAGGAATGAGCAGTTCTTC.

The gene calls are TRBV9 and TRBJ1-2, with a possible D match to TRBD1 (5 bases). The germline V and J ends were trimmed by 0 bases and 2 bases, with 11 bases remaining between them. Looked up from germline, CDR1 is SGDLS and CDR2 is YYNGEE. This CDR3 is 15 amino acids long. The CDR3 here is CASSVDSDTNYGYTF. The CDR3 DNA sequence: TGTGCCAGCAGCGTAGATTCGGACACGAACTATGGCTACACCTTC.

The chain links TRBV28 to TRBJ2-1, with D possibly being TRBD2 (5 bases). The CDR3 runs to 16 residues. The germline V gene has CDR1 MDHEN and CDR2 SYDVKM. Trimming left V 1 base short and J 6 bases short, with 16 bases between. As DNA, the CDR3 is TGTGCCAGCAGTTTATCTACGATCCTAGCCCTCAATGAGCAGTTCTTC. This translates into CASSLSTILALNEQFF.

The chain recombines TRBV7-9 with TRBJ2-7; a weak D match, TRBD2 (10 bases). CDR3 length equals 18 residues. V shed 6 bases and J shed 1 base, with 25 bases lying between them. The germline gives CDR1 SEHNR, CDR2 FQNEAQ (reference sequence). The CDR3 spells CASSSHRGPSGSSYEQYF. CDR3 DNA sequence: TGTGCCAGCAGTTCCCACAGGGGGCCTAGCGGGAGTTCCTACGAGCAGTACTTC. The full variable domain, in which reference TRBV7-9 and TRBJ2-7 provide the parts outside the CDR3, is DTGVSQNPRHKITKRGQNVTFRCDPISEHNRLYWYRQTLGQGPEFLTYFQNEAQLEKSRLLSDRFSAERPKGSFSTLEIQRTEQGDSAMYLCASSSHRGPSGSSYEQYFGPGTRLTVT.

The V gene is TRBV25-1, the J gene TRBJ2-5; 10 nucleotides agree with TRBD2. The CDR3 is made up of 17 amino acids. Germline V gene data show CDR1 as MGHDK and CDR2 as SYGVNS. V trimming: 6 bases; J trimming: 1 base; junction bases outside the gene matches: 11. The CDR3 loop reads CASRTVSSGGLQETQYF. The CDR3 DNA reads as TGTGCCAGCAGGACAGTTTCTAGCGGGGGCCTCCAAGAGACCCAGTACTTC. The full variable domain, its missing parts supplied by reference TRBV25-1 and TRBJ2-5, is EADIYQTPRYLVIGTGKKITLECSQTMGHDKMYWYQQDPGMELHLIHYSYGVNSTEKGDLSSESTVSRIRTEHFPLTLESARPSHTSQYLCASRTVSSGGLQETQYFGPGTRLLVL.

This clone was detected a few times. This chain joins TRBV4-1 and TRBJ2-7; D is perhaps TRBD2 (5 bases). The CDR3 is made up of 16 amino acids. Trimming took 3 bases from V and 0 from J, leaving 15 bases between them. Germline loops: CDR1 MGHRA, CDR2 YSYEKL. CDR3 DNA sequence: TGCGCCAGCAGCCAGCCTACTAGTCACAGCTCCTACGAGCAGTACTTC. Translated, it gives CASSQPTSHSSYEQYF.

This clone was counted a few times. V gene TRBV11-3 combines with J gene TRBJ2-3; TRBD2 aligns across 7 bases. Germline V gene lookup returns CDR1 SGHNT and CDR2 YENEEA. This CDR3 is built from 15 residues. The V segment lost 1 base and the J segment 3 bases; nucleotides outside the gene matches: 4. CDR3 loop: CASSLGAGPTDTQYF. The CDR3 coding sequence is TGTGCCAGCAGCTTAGGAGCGGGACCTACAGATACGCAGTATTTT.

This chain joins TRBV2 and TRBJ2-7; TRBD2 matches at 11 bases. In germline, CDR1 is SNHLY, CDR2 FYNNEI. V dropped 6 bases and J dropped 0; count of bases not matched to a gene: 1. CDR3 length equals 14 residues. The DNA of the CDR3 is TGTGCCAGCAGGCTAGCGGGAGGCTCCTACGAGCAGTACTTC. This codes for CASRLAGGSYEQYF.

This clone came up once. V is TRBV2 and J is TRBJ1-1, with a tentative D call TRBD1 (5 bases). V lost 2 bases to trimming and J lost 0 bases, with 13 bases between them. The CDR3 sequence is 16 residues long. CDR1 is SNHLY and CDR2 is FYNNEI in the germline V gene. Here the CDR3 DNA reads TGTGCCAGCAGTGAACAGGGAGGCAGACTGAACACTGAAGCTTTCTTT. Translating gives CASSEQGGRLNTEAFF.

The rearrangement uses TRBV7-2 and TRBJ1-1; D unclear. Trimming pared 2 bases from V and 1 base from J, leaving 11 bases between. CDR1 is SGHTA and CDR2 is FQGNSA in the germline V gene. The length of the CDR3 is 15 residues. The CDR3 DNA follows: TGTGCCAGCAGCTTAATCCGTTTAGAGAACACTGAAGCTTTCTTT. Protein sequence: CASSLIRLENTEAFF.

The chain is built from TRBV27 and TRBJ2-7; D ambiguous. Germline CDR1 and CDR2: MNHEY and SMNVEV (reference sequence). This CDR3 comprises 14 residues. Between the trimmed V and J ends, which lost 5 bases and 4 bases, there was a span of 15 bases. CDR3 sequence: CASSTSTSPYEQYF. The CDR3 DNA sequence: TGTGCCAGCAGTACGAGTACCTCCCCTTACGAGCAGTACTTC.

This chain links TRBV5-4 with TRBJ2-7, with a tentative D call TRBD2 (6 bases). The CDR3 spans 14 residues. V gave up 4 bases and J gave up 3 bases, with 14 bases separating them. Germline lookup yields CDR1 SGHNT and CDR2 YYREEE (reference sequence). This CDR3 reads CASSLGGAGYEQYF. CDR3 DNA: TGTGCCAGCAGCCTCGGGGGTGCCGGCTACGAGCAGTACTTC.

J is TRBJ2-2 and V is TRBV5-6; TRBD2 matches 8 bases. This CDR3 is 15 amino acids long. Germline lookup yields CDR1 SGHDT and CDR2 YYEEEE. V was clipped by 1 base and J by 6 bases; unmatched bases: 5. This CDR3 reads CASSLWREVAGELFF. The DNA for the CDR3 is TGTGCCAGCAGCTTGTGGCGGGAGGTCGCCGGGGAGCTGTTTTTT.

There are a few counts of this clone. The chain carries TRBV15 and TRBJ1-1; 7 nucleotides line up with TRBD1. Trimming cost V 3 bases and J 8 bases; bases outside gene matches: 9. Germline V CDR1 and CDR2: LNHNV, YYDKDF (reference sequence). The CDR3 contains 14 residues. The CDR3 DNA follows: TGTGCCACCAGCAGCAAGACAGGGTACGGGGAAGCTTTCTTT. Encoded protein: CATSSKTGYGEAFF. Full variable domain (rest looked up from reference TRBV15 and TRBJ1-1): DAMVIQNPRYQVTQFGKPVTLSCSQTLNHNVMYWYQQKSSQAPKLLFHYYDKDFNNEADTPDNFQSRRPNTSFCFLDIRSPGLGDTAMYLCATSSKTGYGEAFFGQGTRLTVV.